The 14 T cell receptor beta chains in this list originate from one sample, sequenced in a study of blood T cell repertoires in COVID-19. Some clones are missing from TCRdb's copy, which holds only in-frame ones; the method was immunoSEQ multiplex PCR. In the table there are roughly 58,000 clones, approximately 84% of which are singletons. Sample: peripheral blood. These receptors were obtained from a man between 65 and 85 years old with active COVID-19.

The chain joins TRBV14 to TRBJ2-1; 10 bases are a match to TRBD2. V was clipped by 1 base and J by 0 bases; unmatched bases: 6. The CDR3 consists of 18 residues. CDR1 is SGHDN, CDR2 FVKESK, per germline. The CDR3 nucleotides read TGTGCCAGCAGCCAAGCCCTAGCGGGGGAAAGCTCCTACAATGAGCAGTTCTTC. Its translation is CASSQALAGESSYNEQFF.

V gene TRBV19 combines with J gene TRBJ2-7, with D perhaps TRBD1 (6 bases). V dropped 10 bases and J dropped 6 bases, with 19 bases sitting between them. The germline V gene has CDR1 LNHDA and CDR2 SQIVND (reference sequence). CDR3 size: 13 residues. The CDR3 DNA is TGTGCCACTCGAGGGACACCTCCGGGCGAGCAGTACTTC. Its protein product is CATRGTPPGEQYF.

V is TRBV28 and J is TRBJ1-2; D not resolved. Trimming left V 2 bases short and J 2 bases short, with 6 bases between. This CDR3 has 13 amino acids. The V gene's germline CDR1 is MDHEN and CDR2 SYDVKM. CDR3 sequence: CASSLNTNYGYTF. The DNA for the CDR3 is TGTGCCAGCAGTTTAAACACCAACTATGGCTACACCTTC.

This clone was picked up many times. This chain uses TRBV5-1 with TRBJ1-5, with D possibly matching TRBD1 (6 bases). Germline CDR1 reads SGHRS; CDR2 reads YFSETQ. The CDR3 has 14 residues. The V gene lost 0 bases and the J gene lost 6 bases, with 10 bases spanning the gap. The CDR3 here is CASSLGTGSQPQHF. The CDR3 bases are TGCGCCAGCAGCTTGGGAACAGGGAGTCAGCCCCAGCATTTT.

The chain uses TRBV5-1 and TRBJ2-3; 9 bases match TRBD1. There are 15 residues in the CDR3. Germline V gene sequence: CDR1 SGHRS, CDR2 YFSETQ. Trimming at V came to 4 bases and at J to 0 bases, leaving 3 bases not matched to a gene. CDR3 loop: CASSRGQGSTDTQYF. The CDR3 nucleotides read TGCGCCAGCAGCAGGGGACAGGGTAGCACAGATACGCAGTATTTT.

The chain has TRBV5-4 and TRBJ2-7; D is possibly TRBD2 (6 bases). This CDR3 comprises 16 residues. Between the trimmed V and J ends, which lost 4 bases and 0 bases, there was a span of 17 bases. CDR1 and CDR2 (germline): SGHNT, YYREEE (reference sequence). The CDR3 DNA reads TGTGCCAGCAGCCGGGACTCCACCCCGAGCTCCTACGAGCAGTACTTC. Translated: CASSRDSTPSSYEQYF.

J is TRBJ1-3 and V is TRBV7-9; tentatively, D is TRBD1 (5 bases). V was clipped by 5 bases and J by 1 base, with 9 bases between them. Germline CDR1 is SEHNR and CDR2 is FQNEAQ (reference sequence). The CDR3 totals 14 residues. The CDR3 DNA is TGTGCCAGCAGCCCCGGGACTTCTGGAAACACCATATATTTT. It encodes CASSPGTSGNTIYF.

This chain links TRBV6-2 or TRBV6-3 with TRBJ2-1; no definite D call. The germline CDR1 and CDR2 sequences are MNHEY and SVGEGT. The CDR3 has 13 residues. V was shortened by 6 bases and J by 2 bases, with 8 bases between the two germline ends. Here the CDR3 DNA reads TGTGCCAGCAGCCCCAGGCCCTACAATGAGCAGTTCTTC. It specifies CASSPRPYNEQFF.

This rearrangement joins TRBV19 to TRBJ2-3; D gene unclear. The CDR3 length is 13 residues. V was shortened by 6 bases and J by 6 bases, with 13 bases between the two germline ends. Germline CDR1 and CDR2: LNHDA and SQIVND (reference sequence). CDR3 region: CASRALGADTQYF. The CDR3 DNA follows: TGTGCCAGTAGAGCCCTGGGCGCGGATACGCAGTATTTT.

The CDR3 here is CASTTLAGHINNEQFF. CDR3 DNA: TGTGCCAGCACAACACTAGCGGGACACATCAACAATGAGCAGTTCTTC. The chain couples TRBV18 to TRBJ2-1, with 10 bases that match TRBD2. CDR1 and CDR2 from the germline V gene are KGHSH and LQKENI. Unmatched junction bases numbered 12, after V lost 8 bases and J lost 5 bases. The CDR3 runs 16 residues.

The chain combines TRBV4-3 with TRBJ2-1; 10 bases match TRBD2. The V and J ends lost 6 bases and 12 bases, in that order; junction bases with no gene match: 8. Germline CDR1 reads LGHNA; CDR2 reads YSLEER. The CDR3 runs 13 residues. CDR3 loop: CASSLLAGDWQFF. CDR3 sequence (DNA): TGCGCCAGCAGTCTTCTAGCGGGAGATTGGCAGTTCTTC.

This clone was recorded once. The gene calls are TRBV28 and TRBJ1-4, with 8 bases aligning to TRBD1. V gave up 3 bases and J gave up 2 bases; unmatched junction bases: 2. Germline CDR1 reads MDHEN; CDR2 reads SYDVKM. The CDR3 is 15 residues long. The CDR3 loop is CASSLRQGTNEKLFF. The CDR3 DNA sequence: TGTGCCAGCAGTTTGCGACAGGGGACTAATGAAAAACTGTTTTTT.

The chain employs TRBV4-3 and TRBJ1-1, with TRBD1 identical over 9 bases. The germline V gene encodes CDR1 LGHNA and CDR2 YSLEER. CDR3 size: 13 residues. After removal of 5 bases from V and 8 bases from J, the junction contained 6 bases not matched to a gene. The CDR3 DNA follows: TGCGCCAGCAGCGACGGACAGGGGAGAGAAGCTTTCTTT. Its protein product is CASSDGQGREAFF.

This chain uses TRBV2 with TRBJ2-2; the D gene is possibly TRBD2 (5 bases). V gave up 3 bases and J gave up 1 base, with 6 bases separating them. Germline CDR1 is SNHLY and CDR2 is FYNNEI. There are 14 residues in the CDR3. The DNA for the CDR3 is TGTGCCAGCAGTGATCGGGGGAACACCGGGGAGCTGTTTTTT. This codes for CASSDRGNTGELFF.